Listed here are 26 T cell receptor beta chains from one sample, sequenced in a study of blood T cell repertoires in COVID-19. The data were produced by immunoSEQ multiplex PCR, yet TCRdb's version contains in-frame clones alone and is incomplete. The sample lists some 110,000 clones, 65% to 90% seen once, with approximately 40% in the top ten. What was sequenced was peripheral blood. These receptors were collected from an elderly man with acute or convalescent COVID-19.

The chain has TRBV18 and TRBJ1-1; unclear D gene. Germline V CDR1 and CDR2: KGHSH, LQKENI. CDR3 length: 14 residues. V was shortened by 1 base and J by 2 bases, with 8 bases between the two germline ends. CDR3 bases: TGTGCCAGCTCACCACAACTTGTTAACACTGAAGCTTTCTTT. Protein product: CASSPQLVNTEAFF.

The chain links TRBV28 to TRBJ2-7; the D gene is possibly TRBD1 (5 bases). This CDR3 is 12 amino acids long. The V gene's germline CDR1 is MDHEN and CDR2 SYDVKM. The germline V and J ends were trimmed by 6 bases and 3 bases, with 9 bases remaining between them. CDR3 region: CASRAGYYEQYF. For the CDR3, the DNA is TGTGCCAGCAGGGCAGGGTACTACGAGCAGTACTTC.

The gene calls are TRBV28 and TRBJ1-1; D perhaps matches TRBD1 (6 bases). The CDR3 sequence is 16 residues long. V dropped 6 bases and J dropped 3 bases, with 20 bases sitting between them. Germline V lookup: CDR1 MDHEN, CDR2 SYDVKM. CDR3 residues: CASSPGGAGLDTEAFF. CDR3 DNA: TGTGCCAGCAGCCCGGGGGGGGCAGGACTGGACACTGAAGCTTTCTTT. Complete variable domain (other parts from reference TRBV28 and TRBJ1-1): DVKVTQSSRYLVKRTGEKVFLECVQDMDHENMFWYRQDPGLGLRLIYFSYDVKMKEKGDIPEGYSVSREKKERFSLILESASTNQTSMYLCASSPGGAGLDTEAFFGQGTRLTVV.

V is TRBV11-2 and J is TRBJ1-2; 11 nucleotides align to TRBD1. V trimming: 3 bases; J trimming: 5 bases; junction bases outside the gene matches: 2. This CDR3 spans 14 amino acids. Per germline, CDR1 SGHAT and CDR2 FQNNGV. DNA for the CDR3: TGTGCCAGCAGCTTTGGACAGGGGGCATATGGCTACACCTTC. Translation gives CASSFGQGAYGYTF.

This clone was seen a few times. This chain links TRBV5-8 with TRBJ1-5; 8 bases match TRBD1. Trimming cost V 4 bases and J 3 bases; bases outside gene matches: 9. This CDR3 is built from 16 residues. The germline V gene has CDR1 SGHTS and CDR2 YDEGEE. This CDR3 reads CASSPSTGVINQPQHF. The CDR3 nucleotides read TGTGCCAGCAGCCCATCGACAGGGGTGATCAATCAGCCCCAGCATTTT. Full variable domain (missing parts from reference TRBV5-8 and TRBJ1-5): EAGVTQSPTHLIKTRGQQATLRCSPISGHTSVYWYQQALGLGLQFLLWYDEGEERNRGNFPPRFSGRQFPNYSSELNVNALELEDSALYLCASSPSTGVINQPQHFGDGTRLSIL.

This sequence joins TRBV5-1 and TRBJ1-4; D is possibly TRBD1 (6 bases). CDR1 and CDR2 from the germline V gene are SGHRS and YFSETQ. V lost 2 bases, J lost 1 base, and 12 bases lay in between. The CDR3 sequence is 16 residues long. The CDR3 DNA sequence: TGCGCCAGCAGCTTCGGGACACCTAGAACTAATGAAAAACTGTTTTTT. Amino acid sequence: CASSFGTPRTNEKLFF.

The chain combines TRBV5-5 with TRBJ1-2, with 11 bases lining up with TRBD1. Germline CDR1 and CDR2: SGHKS and YYEKEE (reference sequence). The CDR3 sequence is 15 residues long. The V and J ends lost 4 bases and 4 bases, in that order; junction bases with no gene match: 6. The CDR3 DNA follows: TGTGCCAGCAGCAGCGGGACAGGGGGAGGCTATGGCTACACCTTC. It specifies CASSSGTGGGYGYTF.

The chain carries TRBV4-1 and TRBJ2-7, with 9 nucleotides matching TRBD1. V gave up 3 bases and J gave up 2 bases; unmatched junction bases: 8. This CDR3 contains 16 residues. CDR1 is MGHRA and CDR2 is YSYEKL in the germline V gene. The CDR3 protein is CASSQTTGGFPYEQYF. DNA for the CDR3: TGCGCCAGCAGCCAGACGACAGGGGGATTTCCCTACGAGCAGTACTTC.

This chain links TRBV20-1 with TRBJ1-5, with D perhaps TRBD1 (6 bases). Trimming took 3 bases from V and 5 from J, leaving 8 bases between them. This CDR3 has 12 residues. Germline values: CDR1 DFQATT, CDR2 SNEGSKA (reference sequence). CDR3 DNA: TGCAGTGCTAGTTCAGGGGATCAGCCCCAGCATTTT. It encodes CSASSGDQPQHF.

V and J are TRBV7-9 and TRBJ1-1; D is ambiguous. Trimming took off 0 bases at V and 0 bases at J, with 8 bases between the two ends. Germline CDR1 is SEHNR and CDR2 is FQNEAQ (reference sequence). This CDR3 region has 15 residues. CDR3 protein: CASSLAPLMNTEAFF. CDR3 nucleotide sequence: TGTGCCAGCAGCTTAGCACCACTCATGAACACTGAAGCTTTCTTT.

J is TRBJ1-1 and V is TRBV6-5; no clear D. Germline CDR1 reads MNHEY; CDR2 reads SVGAGI. The V and J ends lost 7 bases and 4 bases respectively, with 16 bases between them. This CDR3 has 14 residues. The CDR3 sequence is CASKYSGVSTEAFF. The CDR3 bases are TGTGCCAGCAAATACTCCGGGGTCTCCACTGAAGCTTTCTTT.

V and J are TRBV28 and TRBJ1-4; perhaps TRBD1 as D (5 bases). In germline, CDR1 is MDHEN, CDR2 SYDVKM. The CDR3 totals 15 residues. V was trimmed by 8 bases and J by 8 bases, leaving 21 bases between them. CDR3 bases: TGTGCCAGCTTCGAAAACCGACAGCCGTCAGAAAAACTGTTTTTT. It is translated as CASFENRQPSEKLFF.

The gene calls are TRBV6-4 and TRBJ2-1; 8 nucleotides agree with TRBD2. The J segment lost 4 bases and the V segment lost 6 bases, leaving 8 bases of the junction unmatched. CDR3 length equals 15 residues. Germline values: CDR1 MRHNA, CDR2 SNTAGT. CDR3 in DNA: TGTGCCAGCAGCGAAACTAGCGGAGTTTACAATGAGCAGTTCTTC. It yields the protein CASSETSGVYNEQFF.

CDR3 in DNA: TGCGCCAGCAGCGCAGGGAATTCACCCCTCCACTTT. Translated: CASSAGNSPLHF. The chain joins TRBV5-1 to TRBJ1-6; D might be TRBD1 (5 bases). Germline V gene data show CDR1 as SGHRS and CDR2 as YFSETQ. CDR3 size: 12 residues. Trimming shortened V by 4 bases and J by 7 bases, and 6 bases separated the two germline ends.

The gene calls are TRBV28 and TRBJ1-4; the D is unclear. The V and J ends lost 1 base and 0 bases respectively, with 3 bases between them. The germline V gene encodes CDR1 MDHEN and CDR2 SYDVKM. This CDR3 comprises 14 residues. The CDR3 nucleotides are TGTGCCAGCAGTTTATCCACAACTAATGAAAAACTGTTTTTT. This encodes CASSLSTTNEKLFF.

This clone was detected a few times. V is TRBV15 and J is TRBJ2-7; D may be TRBD2 (7 bases). V was shortened by 0 bases and J by 5 bases, with 35 bases between the two germline ends. This CDR3 has 22 amino acids. Germline loops: CDR1 LNHNV, CDR2 YYDKDF (reference sequence). CDR3 coding DNA: TGTGCCACCAGCAGAGATGGAGGTTCGGGGGGCATTGGGCTAGCGGAGAGGGACGAGCAGTACTTC. It specifies CATSRDGGSGGIGLAERDEQYF.

The J gene is TRBJ2-2, the V gene TRBV2, with 9 bases lining up with TRBD1. The junction had 2 bases not matched to a gene; V was cut back by 4 bases and J by 5 bases. Looked up from germline, CDR1 is SNHLY and CDR2 is FYNNEI. This CDR3 spans 14 amino acids. CDR3 in DNA: TGTGCCAGCAGTGGACAGGGGGTTACCGGGGAGCTGTTTTTT. This translates into CASSGQGVTGELFF.

This chain links TRBV20-1 with TRBJ2-4; 8 bases match TRBD1. The CDR3 covers 16 residues. Trimming removed 6 bases from V and 1 base from J; junction bases left unmatched: 11. The V gene's germline CDR1 is DFQATT and CDR2 SNEGSKA (reference sequence). The CDR3 is CSASRQGSSAKNIQYF. The CDR3, as DNA: TGCAGTGCGAGTAGACAGGGGTCCTCGGCCAAAAACATTCAGTACTTC.

The chain has TRBV27 and TRBJ2-2, with 10 bases that match TRBD2. V was clipped by 2 bases and J by 6 bases; unmatched bases: 3. The CDR3 runs to 15 residues. Germline lookup yields CDR1 MNHEY and CDR2 SMNVEV (reference sequence). The CDR3 bases are TGTGCCAGCAGTTTACTAGCGGGAGTTTCCGGGGAGCTGTTTTTT. Its protein product is CASSLLAGVSGELFF.

The rearrangement uses TRBV24-1 and TRBJ2-2; 8 nucleotides agree with TRBD2. Per the germline V gene, CDR1 is KGHDR and CDR2 is SFDVKD. The CDR3 spans 17 residues. The trim removed 4 bases at V and 2 bases at J, leaving 8 bases unmatched. The CDR3 sequence is CATSDHSGRGNTGELFF. The CDR3 DNA reads TGTGCCACCAGTGACCACAGCGGGAGAGGTAACACCGGGGAGCTGTTTTTT.

The chain uses TRBV7-3 and TRBJ1-1; a possible D gene is TRBD1 (5 bases). V was clipped by 5 bases and J by 3 bases, with 10 bases between them. Germline CDR1 and CDR2: SGHTA and FQGTGA. The CDR3 length is 13 residues. The CDR3 bases are TGTGCCAGCAGCCTTCAGGGTTACACTGAAGCTTTCTTT. Encoded protein: CASSLQGYTEAFF.

This clone was recorded a few times. This chain links TRBV5-1 with TRBJ2-1; TRBD1 aligns across 8 bases. Germline values: CDR1 SGHRS, CDR2 YFSETQ. Trimming took 3 bases from V and 9 from J; bases not matched to a gene: 5. The CDR3 contains 13 residues. CDR3 sequence: CASSYSGTGEQFF. CDR3 bases: TGCGCCAGCAGCTATTCCGGGACAGGTGAGCAGTTCTTC.

This clone was detected once. The gene calls are TRBV2 and TRBJ1-2, with D perhaps TRBD1 (5 bases). The CDR3 consists of 12 residues. V dropped 4 bases and J dropped 7 bases, with 10 bases sitting between them. The germline V gene has CDR1 SNHLY and CDR2 FYNNEI. The chain's CDR3 is CASSVTGSGYTF. The CDR3 DNA reads TGTGCCAGCAGTGTAACAGGATCTGGCTACACCTTC.

This clone came up many times. V is TRBV5-1 and J is TRBJ2-3; 9 bases fit TRBD2. The CDR3 consists of 16 residues. Trimming removed 0 bases from V and 0 bases from J; junction bases left unmatched: 2. The germline CDR1 and CDR2 sequences are SGHRS and YFSETQ. This CDR3 reads CASSLGLAASTDTQYF. The CDR3 DNA follows: TGCGCCAGCAGCTTGGGACTAGCGGCTAGCACAGATACGCAGTATTTT.

This chain links TRBV27 with TRBJ1-5; D possibly corresponds to TRBD1 (6 bases). V gave up 5 bases and J gave up 7 bases, with 18 bases separating them. Germline V gene lookup returns CDR1 MNHEY and CDR2 SMNVEV (reference sequence). The CDR3 is 15 residues long. DNA of the CDR3: TGTGCCAGCAGTGGATGGGGGGGGCTAAGGCAGCCCCAGCATTTT. Its translation: CASSGWGGLRQPQHF.

This sequence joins TRBV28 and TRBJ1-1; weak D call: TRBD1 (6 bases). V gave up 2 bases and J gave up 5 bases, with 15 bases separating them. The germline gives CDR1 MDHEN, CDR2 SYDVKM. The CDR3 loop spans 15 amino acids. CDR3 sequence: CASSLTTGRGTEAFF. CDR3 nucleotide sequence: TGTGCCAGCAGTTTAACCACAGGGAGGGGGACTGAAGCTTTCTTT.